The rows below give T cell receptor beta chains drawn from one sample of a study of PD-1 blockade in classical Hodgkin lymphoma. Assay used: immunoSEQ multiplex PCR; TCRdb lists only in-frame clones, some missing. The data show 10,000 to 12,000 clones, around 79% seen once. Source: peripheral blood mononuclear cells (PBMCs), taken at baseline. These receptors were obtained from a human donor with classical Hodgkin lymphoma. CDR3s include the opening cysteine and the closing phenylalanine or tryptophan. Each record gives: V gene, J gene, CDR3 protein.

v_call: TRBV27
j_call: TRBJ2-7
cdr3_aa: CASSLWAGQGAYEQYF

v_call: TRBV5-1
j_call: TRBJ2-7
cdr3_aa: CASSSSGGEYEQYF

v_call: TRBV4-1
j_call: TRBJ1-5
cdr3_aa: CASSQVPGSNQPQHF

v_call: TRBV2
j_call: TRBJ2-5
cdr3_aa: CASRSGGGAGETQYF

v_call: TRBV29-1
j_call: TRBJ2-5
cdr3_aa: CSFIRGWETQYF

v_call: TRBV18
j_call: TRBJ1-2
cdr3_aa: CASSPLATGKGDGYTF

v_call: TRBV28
j_call: TRBJ1-2
cdr3_aa: CASSLPGKISNYGYTF

v_call: TRBV19
j_call: TRBJ1-5
cdr3_aa: CASSPKDRGGNQPQHF

v_call: TRBV7-2
j_call: TRBJ2-5
cdr3_aa: CASSPGPLQETQYF

v_call: TRBV5-1
j_call: TRBJ2-5
cdr3_aa: CASSLYGGVETQYF

v_call: TRBV28
j_call: TRBJ2-1
cdr3_aa: CASSGPLASYNEQFF

v_call: TRBV15
j_call: TRBJ1-5
cdr3_aa: CATSRGNQPQHF

v_call: TRBV5-6
j_call: TRBJ2-5
cdr3_aa: CASSFYRGGLAETQYF

v_call: TRBV4-1
j_call: TRBJ1-2
cdr3_aa: CASSQVDPDGGYTF

v_call: TRBV6-1
j_call: TRBJ1-1
cdr3_aa: CASSEAGETRAFF

v_call: TRBV19
j_call: TRBJ2-1
cdr3_aa: CASRRHPRRLSYNEQFF